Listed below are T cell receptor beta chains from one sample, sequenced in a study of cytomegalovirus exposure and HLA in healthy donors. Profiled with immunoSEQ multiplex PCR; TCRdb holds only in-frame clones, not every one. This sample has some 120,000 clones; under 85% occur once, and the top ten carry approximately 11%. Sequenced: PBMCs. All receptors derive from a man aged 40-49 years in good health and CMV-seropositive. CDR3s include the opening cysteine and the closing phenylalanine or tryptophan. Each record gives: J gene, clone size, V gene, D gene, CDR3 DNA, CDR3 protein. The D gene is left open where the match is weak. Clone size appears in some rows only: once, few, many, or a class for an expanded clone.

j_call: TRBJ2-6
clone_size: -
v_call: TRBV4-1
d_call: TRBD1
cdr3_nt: TGCGCCAGCAGCCAAGCGACAGGGGGCTCTGGGGCCAACGGCCTGACTTTC
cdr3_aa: CASSQATGGSGANGLTF

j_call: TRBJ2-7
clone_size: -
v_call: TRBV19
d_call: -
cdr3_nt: TGTGCCAGTAGTACTCGACAGCCAGGGAATTCCTACGAGCAGTACTTC
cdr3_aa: CASSTRQPGNSYEQYF

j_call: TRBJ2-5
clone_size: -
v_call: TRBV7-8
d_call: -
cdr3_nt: TGTGCCAGCAGCTCGCTGTGGTCCCGGGTGGAGACCCAGTACTTC
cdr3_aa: CASSSLWSRVETQYF

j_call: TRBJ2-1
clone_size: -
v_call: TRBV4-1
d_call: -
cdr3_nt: TGCGCCAGCAGCCATACTGGCCGCAGGAATGAGCAGTTCTTC
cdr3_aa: CASSHTGRRNEQFF

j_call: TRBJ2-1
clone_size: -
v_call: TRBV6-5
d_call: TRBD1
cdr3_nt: TGTGCCAGCAGTTACACCCAGACAGGGTTTCACAATGAGCAGTTCTTC
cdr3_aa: CASSYTQTGFHNEQFF

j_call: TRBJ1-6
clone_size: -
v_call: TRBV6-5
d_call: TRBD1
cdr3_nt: TGTGCCAGCAGGCGGACAGGGACCAATTCACCCCTCCACTTT
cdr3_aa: CASRRTGTNSPLHF

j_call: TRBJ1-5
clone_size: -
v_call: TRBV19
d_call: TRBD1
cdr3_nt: TGTGCCAGTAGTTTATTGACAGGGGGAAATAGCAATCAGCCCCAGCATTTT
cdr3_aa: CASSLLTGGNSNQPQHF

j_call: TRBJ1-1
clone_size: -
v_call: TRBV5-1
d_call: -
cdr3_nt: TGCGCCAGCAGCTCGTCGACTGCTGTTAACACTGAAGCTTTCTTT
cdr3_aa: CASSSSTAVNTEAFF

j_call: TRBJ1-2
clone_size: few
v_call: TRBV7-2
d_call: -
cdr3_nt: TGTGCCAGCAGCCCCTACGGACAGCCCCACTATGGCTACACCTTC
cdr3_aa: CASSPYGQPHYGYTF

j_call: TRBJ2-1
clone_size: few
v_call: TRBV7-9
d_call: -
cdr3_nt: TGTGCCAGCAGCTTAGCACAGTCCTACAATGAGCAGTTCTTC
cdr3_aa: CASSLAQSYNEQFF

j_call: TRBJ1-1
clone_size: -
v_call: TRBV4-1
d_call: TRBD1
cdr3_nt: TGCGCCAGCAGCCAAGAGACAGGGGCCACTGAAGCTTTCTTT
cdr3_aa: CASSQETGATEAFF

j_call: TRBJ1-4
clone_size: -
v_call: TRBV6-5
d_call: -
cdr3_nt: TGTGCCAGCAATGTACAAAAAAATGAAAAACTGTTTTTT
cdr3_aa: CASNVQKNEKLFF

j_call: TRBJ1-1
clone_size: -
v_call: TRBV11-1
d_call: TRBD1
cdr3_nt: TGTGCCAGCAGCTTAAGGGCAGGGGGCATTCTGACTGAAGCTTTCTTT
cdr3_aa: CASSLRAGGILTEAFF

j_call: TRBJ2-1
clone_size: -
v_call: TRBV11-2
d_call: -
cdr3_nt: TGTGCCAGCAGCCGCCTTGGGGCGGGGGCCCGCCGAGATGAGCAGTTCTTC
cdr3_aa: CASSRLGAGARRDEQFF

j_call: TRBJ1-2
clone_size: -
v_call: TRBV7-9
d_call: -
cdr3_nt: TGTGCCAGCAGCCTTACTGGGGGCTTGGGCTACACCTTC
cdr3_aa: CASSLTGGLGYTF

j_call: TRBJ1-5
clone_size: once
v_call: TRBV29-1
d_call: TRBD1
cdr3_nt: TGCAGCGGAGGACAGGTGGGTCAGCCCCAGCATTTT
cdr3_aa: CSGGQVGQPQHF

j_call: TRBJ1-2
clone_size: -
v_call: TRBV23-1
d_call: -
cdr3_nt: TGCGCCAGCAGTCTCGGGCGGGGTCTGGGTGGCTACACCTTC
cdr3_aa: CASSLGRGLGGYTF

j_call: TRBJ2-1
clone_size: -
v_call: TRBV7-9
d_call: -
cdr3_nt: TGTGCCACCTCCTCCTGGGGAGGGGGGGCTTCGAATGAGCAGTTCTTC
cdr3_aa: CATSSWGGGASNEQFF

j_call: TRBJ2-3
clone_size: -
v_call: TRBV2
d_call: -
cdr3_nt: TGTGCCAGCAATGCCGAGGGCACAGATACGCAGTATTTT
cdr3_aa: CASNAEGTDTQYF

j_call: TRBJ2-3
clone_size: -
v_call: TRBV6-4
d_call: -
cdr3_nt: TGTGCCAGCAGTGGGGCGGGGGCAACCTCTAGCACAGATACGCAGTATTTT
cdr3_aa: CASSGAGATSSTDTQYF

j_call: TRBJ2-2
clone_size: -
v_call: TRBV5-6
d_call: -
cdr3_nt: TGTGCCAGCAGCTCTGAAAGCGGAATGAACACCGGGGAGCTGTTTTTT
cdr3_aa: CASSSESGMNTGELFF

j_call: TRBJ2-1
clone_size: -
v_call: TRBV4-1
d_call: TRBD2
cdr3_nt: TGCGCCAGCAGCCAAGGTGCGGGGGGTCACAATGAGCAGTTCTTC
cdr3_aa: CASSQGAGGHNEQFF

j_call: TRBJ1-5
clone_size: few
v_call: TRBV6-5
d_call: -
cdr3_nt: TGTGCCAGCCGGGCGGGATCTAACAATCAGCCCCAGCATTTT
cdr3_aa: CASRAGSNNQPQHF

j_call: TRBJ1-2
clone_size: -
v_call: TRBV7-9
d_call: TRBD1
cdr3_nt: TGTGCCAGCAGCGTGGACAGGTACGGCTACACCTTC
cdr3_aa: CASSVDRYGYTF

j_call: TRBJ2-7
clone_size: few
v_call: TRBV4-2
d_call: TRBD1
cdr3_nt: TGTGCCAGCAGCCATGGCCGGGACAGCTCCGAGCAGTACTTC
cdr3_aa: CASSHGRDSSEQYF

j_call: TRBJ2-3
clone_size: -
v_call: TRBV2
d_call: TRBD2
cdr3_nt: TGTGCCAGCAGTGACCCCGATAGCGGGGGGCTTGGGACAGATACGCAGTATTTT
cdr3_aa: CASSDPDSGGLGTDTQYF

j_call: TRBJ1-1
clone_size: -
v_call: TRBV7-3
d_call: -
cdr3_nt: TGTGCCAGCAGCTTGTCCTTGAACACTGAAGCTTTCTTT
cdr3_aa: CASSLSLNTEAFF

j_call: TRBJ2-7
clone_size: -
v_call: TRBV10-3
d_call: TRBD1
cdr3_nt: TGTGCCATCAGTGAGAGCCGGGACAGAGATCCCTACGAGCAGTACTTC
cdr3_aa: CAISESRDRDPYEQYF

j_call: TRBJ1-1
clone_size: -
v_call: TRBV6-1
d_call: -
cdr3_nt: TGTGCCAGCAGTGAGCAGGGGCCCGTCACTGAAGCTTTCTTT
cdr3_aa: CASSEQGPVTEAFF

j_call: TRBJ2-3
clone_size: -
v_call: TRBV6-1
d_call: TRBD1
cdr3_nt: TGTGCCAGCAGTGAACCTTTTCGGACAGGGCCCGGACTCAGCACAGATACGCAGTATTTT
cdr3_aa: CASSEPFRTGPGLSTDTQYF

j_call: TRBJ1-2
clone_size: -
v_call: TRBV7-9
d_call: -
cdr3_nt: TGTGCCAGCAGCTTAGGAAACCTATTGTACACCTTC
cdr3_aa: CASSLGNLLYTF

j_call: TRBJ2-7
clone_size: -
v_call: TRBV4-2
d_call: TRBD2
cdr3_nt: TGTGCCAGCAGCCTTCTAGCGGGGGGGCCCCACGAGCAGTACTTC
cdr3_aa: CASSLLAGGPHEQYF